These 13 T cell receptor beta chains were sequenced from one sample in a study of T cell clusters in autoimmune cytopenias. Each sample's input was around 270 ng genomic DNA, some 38,000 genome equivalents. One tube held mixed TRB-A and TRB-B primer pools for touch-down PCR. TCRdb re-called the multiplex PCR reads; one entry per CDR3 protein, DNA not given. This sample's table reports about 12,000 distinct CDR3 sequences. Input material: peripheral blood. These receptors all come from a human donor with an autoimmune cytopenia or autoimmune hepatitis (not recorded which).

The chain employs TRBV12-3 or TRBV12-4 and TRBJ2-6; TCRdb indicates TRBD1, and absent DNA this call remains unverified. CDR3 length: 15 amino acids. The CDR3 loop is CASTPGNSGANVLTF.

This chain links TRBV6-1 with TRBJ2-7; the D gene TCRdb calls, TRBD1, cannot be checked with no DNA. CDR1 and CDR2 (germline): MNHNS, SASEGT. CDR3 length: 15 amino acids. CDR3 protein: CASRPGGDRGEEQYF.

The V gene is TRBV6-5, the J gene TRBJ1-2. The CDR3 sequence is 14 residues long. Germline values: CDR1 MNHEY, CDR2 SVGAGI. The CDR3 loop is CASGGSRTYSGYTF.

V gene TRBV18 combines with J gene TRBJ2-2; the D call from TCRdb, TRBD2, cannot be confirmed without DNA. CDR3 size: 15 residues. Germline CDR1 is KGHSH and CDR2 is LQKENI. The CDR3 loop reads CASSPLADNTGELFF.

The chain joins TRBV5-5 to TRBJ1-3. The germline CDR1 and CDR2 sequences are SGHKS and YYEKEE (reference sequence). The CDR3 sequence is 16 residues long. The CDR3 loop reads CASSLATIDSGNTIYF.

The CDR3 protein is CASRRGNRENTEAFF. The chain uses TRBV6-5 and TRBJ1-1; TCRdb selects TRBD1, and the lack of DNA leaves this call unchecked. The length of the CDR3 is 15 residues. Per the germline V gene, CDR1 is MNHEY and CDR2 is SVGAGI.

The chain uses TRBV7-9 and TRBJ1-3. CDR1 SEHNR and CDR2 FQNEAQ come from the germline V gene (reference sequence). There are 12 residues in the CDR3. CDR3 loop: CASSLVHGTIYF.

The CDR3 sequence: CASSLSGDTQYF. The V and J genes are TRBV6-2 or TRBV6-3 and TRBJ2-3. Per germline, CDR1 MNHEY and CDR2 SVGEGT. The CDR3 extends over 12 amino acids.

Its frequency marks this clonotype as medium-sized (0.01 to 0.1%). The CDR3 reads CASSEINEQFF. This chain links TRBV6-1 with TRBJ2-1. Germline V gene sequence: CDR1 MNHNS, CDR2 SASEGT. CDR3 length: 11 amino acids.

This clonotype shows up as medium-sized by frequency. V usage is TRBV30 and J usage is TRBJ2-3; the D call of TRBD2 rests on TCRdb alone, since no DNA is present to check it. The CDR3 is 16 amino acids. The germline V gene has CDR1 GTSNPN and CDR2 SVGIG (reference sequence). CDR3: CAWSGGSGGSTNTQYF.

This chain links TRBV15 with TRBJ1-6. The CDR3 spans 14 residues. CDR1 and CDR2 (germline): LNHNV, YYDKDF (reference sequence). The CDR3: CATSEGTHNSPLHF. The complete variable domain, with remaining parts taken from reference TRBV15 and TRBJ1-6, reads DAMVIQNPRYQVTQFGKPVTLSCSQTLNHNVMYWYQQKSSQAPKLLFHYYDKDFNNEADTPDNFQSRRPNTSFCFLDIRSPGLGDTAMYLCATSEGTHNSPLHFGNGTRLTVT.

The rearrangement links TRBV6-6 to TRBJ2-3; the TCRdb call, TRBD1, lacks DNA for checking. CDR3 length: 13 residues. CDR1 and CDR2 (germline): MNHNY, SVGAGI (reference sequence). CDR3: CASSYGGPDTQYF.

This chain links TRBV12-3 or TRBV12-4 with TRBJ1-5. The CDR3 is 14 amino acids. Here the CDR3 reads CASSLVSSNQPQHF.